One and the same sample provided the 17 T cell receptor beta chains below, sequenced in a study of blood T cell repertoires in COVID-19. Clones were sequenced by immunoSEQ multiplex PCR, and TCRdb holds only the in-frame ones, with some missing. The profile shows 220,000 or so clones, about 78% of them singletons. The sequenced sample was peripheral blood. These receptor sequences come from a woman aged 65 to 85 with acute or convalescent COVID-19.

The chain combines TRBV18 with TRBJ2-7; D might be TRBD1 (5 bases). The CDR3 loop spans 14 amino acids. V lost 2 bases to trimming and J lost 2 bases, with 10 bases between them. CDR1 KGHSH and CDR2 LQKENI come from the germline V gene. The CDR3 loop is CASSPSARAYEQYF. CDR3 DNA sequence: TGTGCCAGCTCACCATCCGCCAGGGCCTACGAGCAGTACTTC.

The chain links TRBV6-1 to TRBJ1-4, with 7 bases fitting TRBD1. V lost 4 bases and J lost 5; bases outside the gene matches: 13. Germline V gene lookup returns CDR1 MNHNS and CDR2 SASEGT. The CDR3 spans 17 residues. The CDR3 bases are TGTGCCAGCAGTGGCCCCTGGACAGGCGCCGGGAATGAAAAACTGTTTTTT. It encodes CASSGPWTGAGNEKLFF.

V and J are TRBV6-6 and TRBJ2-7; the D gene is possibly TRBD1 (5 bases). V was cut by 0 bases and J by 2 bases, with 5 bases left in between. The CDR3 is 13 residues long. Germline V gives CDR1 MNHNY, CDR2 SVGAGI (reference sequence). The CDR3 region has the DNA TGTGCCAGCAGTTACTCGACAGCCTACGAGCAGTACTTC. It encodes CASSYSTAYEQYF.

V usage is TRBV24-1 and J usage is TRBJ1-2, with D perhaps matching TRBD1 (5 bases). The length of the CDR3 is 13 residues. From germline, CDR1 is KGHDR and CDR2 SFDVKD. The V and J ends lost 4 bases and 4 bases respectively, with 9 bases between them. The CDR3 protein is CATSDPDSYGYTF. Written as DNA, the CDR3 is TGTGCCACCAGTGACCCCGACAGCTATGGCTACACCTTC.

This sequence joins TRBV28 and TRBJ2-7; TRBD2 matches 8 bases. The V gene's germline CDR1 is MDHEN and CDR2 SYDVKM. The CDR3 sequence is 16 residues long. V shed 6 bases and J 2 bases; nucleotides not matched to a gene: 12. CDR3 coding DNA: TGTGCCAGCAGAACCCTCCGACTAGCGCCTACCTACGAGCAGTACTTC. It yields the protein CASRTLRLAPTYEQYF.

This chain connects TRBV19 to TRBJ1-1, with TRBD1 matching over 11 bases. Germline V gene data show CDR1 as LNHDA and CDR2 as SQIVND (reference sequence). The CDR3 length is 15 residues. The junction had 3 bases not matched to a gene; V was cut back by 6 bases and J by 0 bases. In nucleotides, the CDR3 is TGTGCCAGTAGGGGGACAGGGGGTTTGAACACTGAAGCTTTCTTT. Protein: CASRGTGGLNTEAFF.

The chain combines TRBV7-9 with TRBJ1-4; D gene uncertain. V shed 3 bases and J shed 8 bases, with 10 bases lying between them. Germline V lookup: CDR1 SEHNR, CDR2 FQNEAQ (reference sequence). The CDR3 sequence is 13 residues long. The DNA for the CDR3 is TGTGCCAGCAGCTTTGAGGTCGGCGAAAAACTGTTTTTT. It encodes CASSFEVGEKLFF.

The rearrangement uses TRBV19 and TRBJ2-3, with 11 bases identical to TRBD2. Germline CDR1 reads LNHDA; CDR2 reads SQIVND (reference sequence). Trimming removed 6 bases from V and 4 bases from J; junction bases left unmatched: 6. This CDR3 comprises 15 residues. In DNA form, the CDR3 reads TGTGCCAGTAGGTCGACTAGCGGGATGGCAGATACGCAGTATTTT. Its translation is CASRSTSGMADTQYF.

This chain uses TRBV7-3 with TRBJ2-7; 11 bases match TRBD2. This CDR3 is built from 14 residues. CDR1 is SGHTA and CDR2 is FQGTGA in the germline V gene. The V segment lost 2 bases and the J segment 6 bases; nucleotides outside the gene matches: 3. The CDR3 DNA follows: TGTGCCAGCAGCTTATTTGGGACTAGCGGCGAGCAGTACTTC. Translation: CASSLFGTSGEQYF. The variable domain in full, with the rest retrieved from reference TRBV7-3 and TRBJ2-7, is GAGVSQTPSNKVTEKGKYVELRCDPISGHTALYWYRQSLGQGPEFLIYFQGTGAADDSGLPNDRFFAVRPEGSVSTLKIQRTERGDSAVYLCASSLFGTSGEQYFGPGTRLTVT.

This clone was seen only once. The chain uses TRBV6-5 and TRBJ1-4; 7 bases align to TRBD1. CDR3 length: 15 amino acids. The J segment lost 8 bases and the V segment lost 2 bases, leaving 8 bases of the junction unmatched. CDR1 is MNHEY, CDR2 SVGAGI, per germline. This CDR3 is CASSYRDRAGEKLFF. The CDR3 region has the DNA TGTGCCAGCAGTTACCGAGACAGGGCGGGCGAAAAACTGTTTTTT.

The gene calls are TRBV5-1 and TRBJ2-7, with a possible D match to TRBD1 (6 bases). The CDR3 is 16 amino acids. V shed 4 bases and J shed 0 bases, with 17 bases lying between them. Germline assignment: CDR1 SGHRS and CDR2 YFSETQ. The CDR3 coding sequence is TGCGCCAGCAGCCGAACGACAGGCCCTTCCTCCTACGAGCAGTACTTC. Translation: CASSRTTGPSSYEQYF. Combining the CDR3 with reference TRBV5-1 and TRBJ2-7 gives the whole variable domain KAGVTQTPRYLIKTRGQQVTLSCSPISGHRSVSWYQQTPGQGLQFLFEYFSETQRNKGNFPGRFSGRQFSNSRSEMNVSTLELGDSALYLCASSRTTGPSSYEQYFGPGTRLTVT.

As concerns this clone: A read error is possible here, since a much larger clone lies one base away. The CDR3 DNA is TGTGCCAGCAGAACAGGGCCGAACACCGGGGAGCTGTTTTTT. It translates to CASRTGPNTGELFF. The chain carries TRBV9 and TRBJ2-2; possibly TRBD1 for D (6 bases). Germline V gene sequence: CDR1 SGDLS, CDR2 YYNGEE. V was shortened by 5 bases and J by 0 bases, with 8 bases between the two germline ends. This CDR3 has 14 amino acids.

The sample holds a few counts of this clone. The CDR3 DNA is TGCAGCGTTGAAACAGGGCCTAATGAAAAACTGTTTTTT. Its protein is CSVETGPNEKLFF. V usage is TRBV29-1 and J usage is TRBJ1-4; tentative D call: TRBD1 (6 bases). Germline assignment: CDR1 SQVTM and CDR2 ANQGSEA. This CDR3 has 13 amino acids. Trimming removed 2 bases at V and 3 bases at J, with 7 bases between.

The chain has TRBV18 and TRBJ2-3; 8 bases are a match to TRBD1. Germline CDR1 is KGHSH and CDR2 is LQKENI. Trimming removed 2 bases from V and 8 bases from J; junction bases left unmatched: 18. CDR3 length: 18 amino acids. The DNA for the CDR3 is TGTGCCAGCTCACCAACGAAGGCCGGGACAGGCTATGGGGGTACGCAGTATTTT. It specifies CASSPTKAGTGYGGTQYF.

V usage is TRBV2 and J usage is TRBJ2-7, with 9 bases that match TRBD1. V dropped 4 bases and J dropped 5; count of bases not matched to a gene: 6. This CDR3 spans 14 amino acids. The V gene's germline CDR1 is SNHLY and CDR2 FYNNEI. The CDR3 sequence is CASSVVGQGNEQYF. CDR3 nucleotides: TGTGCCAGCAGTGTAGTAGGACAGGGGAACGAGCAGTACTTC.

This sequence joins TRBV18 and TRBJ1-5; 7 nucleotides match TRBD1. The germline V gene encodes CDR1 KGHSH and CDR2 LQKENI. Trimming took 4 bases from V and 4 from J; bases not matched to a gene: 10. This CDR3 is 16 amino acids long. CDR3 in amino acids: CASSRAPGQLNQPQHF. CDR3 DNA: TGTGCCAGCTCACGCGCACCGGGACAGCTGAATCAGCCCCAGCATTTT.

The V and J genes are TRBV11-3 and TRBJ2-7, with 8 bases lining up with TRBD1. CDR3 length equals 14 residues. With 3 bases clipped from V and 4 bases from J, the junction kept 5 bases outside the gene matches. Germline V gene sequence: CDR1 SGHNT, CDR2 YENEEA. This chain's CDR3 is CASSLTGDPYEQYF. CDR3 sequence (DNA): TGTGCCAGCAGCTTGACAGGGGACCCATACGAGCAGTACTTC.